Presented here are 5 T cell receptor beta chains from one specimen sequenced in a study of PD-1 blockade in classical Hodgkin lymphoma. Time point noted: cycle 4 day 1 (C4D1), after less than 7 weeks of nivolumab. The patients all showed relapse after autologous stem cell transplantation, while their brentuximab vedotin exposure varied. Magnetic negative selection of thawed PBMCs was the method by which CD4+ T cells were purified. TCRdb's copy holds only in-frame clones and misses some; the assay was immunoSEQ multiplex PCR. The table includes roughly 29,000 clones, around 83% detected once. Sequencing used CD4+ T cells from blood, obtained before the fourth cycle of nivolumab. These TCRs come from a human donor with classical Hodgkin lymphoma.

The chain combines TRBV6-1 with TRBJ1-3; no definite D call. There are 14 residues in the CDR3. V was clipped by 8 bases and J by 4 bases, with 15 bases between them. The V gene's germline CDR1 is MNHNS and CDR2 SASEGT. The CDR3 sequence: CASHAGGSGNTIYF. The DNA for the CDR3 is TGTGCCAGCCACGCAGGAGGGTCGGGAAACACCATATATTTT.

V and J are TRBV5-4 and TRBJ2-7; the match to TRBD2 covers 12 bases. Germline values: CDR1 SGHNT, CDR2 YYREEE (reference sequence). J gave up 11 bases and V 0 bases, and 9 bases lay outside the gene matches. This CDR3 has 15 amino acids. CDR3 in DNA: TGTGCCAGCAGCTTGGCCGGTCTAGCGGGAGGGCCTAAGTACTTC. Protein product: CASSLAGLAGGPKYF.

The rearrangement links TRBV29-1 to TRBJ1-1; D is perhaps TRBD1 (5 bases). The V gene's germline CDR1 is SQVTM and CDR2 ANQGSEA. Trimming took 4 bases from V and 8 from J, leaving 17 bases between them. The length of the CDR3 is 13 residues. In nucleotides, the CDR3 is TGCAGCGTTGCCCTTCACCGGGGGGAGGAAGCTTTCTTT. It translates to CSVALHRGEEAFF.

The chain employs TRBV19 and TRBJ2-1, with D perhaps matching TRBD1 (5 bases). Trimming pared 3 bases from V and 1 base from J, leaving 10 bases between. This CDR3 has 15 amino acids. CDR1 LNHDA and CDR2 SQIVND come from the germline V gene (reference sequence). This CDR3 is CASSIRGESYNEQFF. Written as DNA, the CDR3 is TGTGCCAGTAGTATTAGGGGTGAGTCCTACAATGAGCAGTTCTTC.

This CDR3 is CASSLVLSYEQYF. CDR3 DNA sequence: TGTGCCAGCAGCTTAGTTCTCAGTTACGAGCAGTACTTC. The chain links TRBV7-9 to TRBJ2-7; no clear D gene. The CDR3 length is 13 residues. Germline V CDR1 and CDR2: SEHNR, FQNEAQ (reference sequence). V lost 1 base and J lost 4, with 8 bases in between. The whole variable domain, remainder taken from reference TRBV7-9 and TRBJ2-7, is DTGVSQNPRHKITKRGQNVTFRCDPISEHNRLYWYRQTLGQGPEFLTYFQNEAQLEKSRLLSDRFSAERPKGSFSTLEIQRTEQGDSAMYLCASSLVLSYEQYFGPGTRLTVT.